Listed here are 11 T cell receptor beta chains from one sample, sequenced in a study of CD4+ T cells in melanoma (dated by TCRdb to 2022 to 2024). The method was the immunoSEQ multiplex PCR assay. Held by TCRdb, this immuneACCESS table contains in-frame sequences only and omits some clones. Under half of the omission traces to an unresolved V gene where checked; the cause of the rest is unknown. Here the sample has some 110,000 clones; around 93% occur a single time. The ten top clones hold 3% to 4% of the sample. Source material: peripheral blood. These receptors all come from a human donor with melanoma.

Only one count was recorded for this clone. The J gene is TRBJ2-7, the V gene TRBV18; no firm D call. The CDR3 consists of 14 residues. Trimming took 0 bases from V and 6 from J, leaving 12 bases between them. Germline assignment: CDR1 KGHSH and CDR2 LQKENI. CDR3 bases: TGTGCCAGCTCACCACCCGAGACCATGGGCGAGCAGTACTTC. Residues: CASSPPETMGEQYF.

The genes are TRBV29-1 and TRBJ1-5; TRBD1 aligns across 9 bases. The V gene end was trimmed by 6 bases and the J gene end by 6 bases; junction bases not matched to a gene: 3. Germline-derived CDR1 and CDR2 are SQVTM and ANQGSEA. CDR3 length: 12 amino acids. In DNA, the CDR3 is TGCAGCGTAGCGACAGGGGGTCAGCCCCAGCATTTT. The encoded protein is CSVATGGQPQHF.

The chain employs TRBV5-4 and TRBJ2-7, with D uncertain. Germline CDR1 is SGHNT and CDR2 is YYREEE (reference sequence). The V end lost 2 bases, the J end lost 3 bases, and 9 bases lay between the germline ends. The CDR3 consists of 13 residues. This CDR3 reads CASSLAYSYEQYF. For the CDR3, the DNA is TGTGCCAGCAGCTTAGCCTACAGCTACGAGCAGTACTTC.

The chain combines TRBV5-1 with TRBJ1-1, with 11 positions matching TRBD1. After removal of 4 bases from V and 6 bases from J, the junction contained 5 bases not matched to a gene. CDR1 is SGHRS and CDR2 is YFSETQ in the germline V gene. This CDR3 contains 14 residues. The CDR3 DNA reads TGCGCCAGCAGCCCAGGACAGGGGGCCGCTGAAGCTTTCTTT. Protein: CASSPGQGAAEAFF.

This clone was counted a single time. The rearrangement links TRBV29-1 to TRBJ2-1; 7 nucleotides line up with TRBD2. Trimming removed 4 bases from V and 4 bases from J; junction bases left unmatched: 7. There are 14 residues in the CDR3. Germline V gene lookup returns CDR1 SQVTM and CDR2 ANQGSEA. The CDR3 region is CSVVAGVPYNEQFF. The CDR3 bases are TGCAGCGTTGTGGCGGGAGTCCCTTACAATGAGCAGTTCTTC.

This clone was recorded a few times. V is TRBV6-1 and J is TRBJ2-7; 10 nucleotides line up with TRBD1. This CDR3 region has 13 residues. Germline V gives CDR1 MNHNS, CDR2 SASEGT. With V trimmed by 7 bases and J by 10 bases, 10 bases remained unmatched. The DNA of the CDR3 is TGTGCCAGCACCAAGCCCGGGACAGGGGTTCAGTACTTC. It specifies CASTKPGTGVQYF.

The rearrangement links TRBV5-4 to TRBJ2-3, with D possibly matching TRBD1 (6 bases). The CDR3 is made up of 14 amino acids. Germline V gene data show CDR1 as SGHNT and CDR2 as YYREEE (reference sequence). The V end lost 5 bases, the J end lost 3 bases, and 13 bases lay between the germline ends. CDR3 sequence (DNA): TGTGCCAGCAGAAATATACAGGGAACAGATACGCAGTATTTT. This translates into CASRNIQGTDTQYF. Filled out from reference TRBV5-4 and TRBJ2-3, the complete variable domain reads ETGVTQSPTHLIKTRGQQVTLRCSSQSGHNTVSWYQQALGQGPQFIFQYYREEENGRGNFPPRFSGLQFPNYSSELNVNALELDDSALYLCASRNIQGTDTQYFGPGTRLTVL.

The V gene is TRBV6-1, the J gene TRBJ2-5, with 9 bases that match TRBD2. CDR3 length: 14 residues. V lost 7 bases and J lost 2; bases outside the gene matches: 5. CDR1 is MNHNS and CDR2 is SASEGT in the germline V gene. CDR3 in DNA: TGTGCCAGCAACCTTAGCGGGAGACAAGAGACCCAGTACTTC. It translates to CASNLSGRQETQYF.

The chain carries TRBV27 and TRBJ2-6, with D hard to call. The CDR3 consists of 13 residues. The V end was cut by 6 bases, the J end by 1 base, with 4 bases between. Looked up from germline, CDR1 is MNHEY and CDR2 is SMNVEV (reference sequence). The CDR3 spells CASRMSGANVLTF. CDR3 bases: TGTGCCAGCAGGATGTCTGGGGCCAACGTCCTGACTTTC. Full variable domain (rest looked up from reference TRBV27 and TRBJ2-6): EAQVTQNPRYLITVTGKKLTVTCSQNMNHEYMSWYRQDPGLGLRQIYYSMNVEVTDKGDVPEGYKVSRKEKRNFPLILESPSPNQTSLYFCASRMSGANVLTFGAGSRLTVL.

This clone was seen just once. The rearrangement uses TRBV7-2 and TRBJ2-2; maybe TRBD1 (6 bases). This CDR3 contains 15 residues. V gave up 3 bases and J gave up 0 bases, with 8 bases separating them. The germline CDR1 and CDR2 sequences are SGHTA and FQGNSA. DNA of the CDR3: TGTGCCAGCAGCTTTAGGGGGACGAACACCGGGGAGCTGTTTTTT. This codes for CASSFRGTNTGELFF. Filled out from reference TRBV7-2 and TRBJ2-2, the complete variable domain reads GAGVSQSPSNKVTEKGKDVELRCDPISGHTALYWYRQSLGQGLEFLIYFQGNSAPDKSGLPSDRFSAERTGGSVSTLTIQRTQQEDSAVYLCASSFRGTNTGELFFGEGSRLTVL.

The chain employs TRBV2 and TRBJ2-7; perhaps TRBD2 as D (6 bases). The V gene's germline CDR1 is SNHLY and CDR2 FYNNEI. The CDR3 is 12 amino acids. Trimming took 7 bases from V and 5 from J, leaving 12 bases between them. DNA of the CDR3: TGTGCCAGCAAGGAGGGCTGGGACGAGCAGTACTTC. Translation: CASKEGWDEQYF. Supplemented by reference TRBV2 and TRBJ2-7, the full variable domain reads EPEVTQTPSHQVTQMGQEVILRCVPISNHLYFYWYRQILGQKVEFLVSFYNNEISEKSEIFDDQFSVERPDGSNFTLKIRSTKLEDSAMYFCASKEGWDEQYFGPGTRLTVT.